The TCR beta chain described here comes from a study of blood T cell repertoires in COVID-19. Study-level background: Donors in the United States, Italy and Spain gave samples during acute or convalescent COVID-19. In each case, the material was cDNA or gDNA derived from T cells, B-cell-depleted T cells, or PBMCs.

Source study methods: Cell counts per sample came from amplifying reference gene primers. Assay: immunoSEQ multiplex PCR; the TCRdb copy retains only in-frame clones and omits some. Clone size and V and J calls were adopted from that table, with D and trimming inferred from the DNA. The sample lists almost 55,000 clones; approximately 89% were seen once. Germline loops: CDR1 SGHRS, CDR2 YFSETQ. With 3 bases removed from V and 4 bases from J, the gap between germline ends came to 16 bases. The CDR3 length is 15 residues. The sequence was obtained from a human donor in a cohort sampled during active COVID-19. The V gene is TRBV5-1, the J gene TRBJ2-5; D may be TRBD2 (7 bases). Sequences were obtained from peripheral blood. This CDR3 reads CASSYGGGEGETQYF. DNA for the CDR3: TGCGCCAGCAGCTATGGGGGCGGGGAGGGAGAGACCCAGTACTTC. Full variable domain (remainder filled in from reference TRBV5-1 and TRBJ2-5): KAGVTQTPRYLIKTRGQQVTLSCSPISGHRSVSWYQQTPGQGLQFLFEYFSETQRNKGNFPGRFSGRQFSNSRSEMNVSTLELGDSALYLCASSYGGGEGETQYFGPGTRLLVL.